Each of the 32 T cell receptor beta chains below was sequenced from the same sample in a study of shared clonotypes between healthy human individuals. Clones were sequenced by immunoSEQ multiplex PCR, and TCRdb holds only the in-frame ones, with some missing. The sample has around 500,000 clones; over 70% are singletons. Sequenced input: PBMCs. These receptor sequences come from a woman between 40 and 55 years old in good health. Some clones in this sample may be carry-over from other donors' samples.

This clone appeared a few times. The chain is built from TRBV15 and TRBJ2-2; D unclear. The CDR3 extends over 14 amino acids. Germline-derived CDR1 and CDR2 are LNHNV and YYDKDF (reference sequence). V was shortened by 5 bases and J by 1 base, with 8 bases between the two germline ends. The DNA of the CDR3 is TGTGCCACCAGCGTTAGTAGGAACACCGGGGAGCTGTTTTTT. Amino acids: CATSVSRNTGELFF.

On this clone: It is likely a read error: a sequence one base away is far more abundant. The sample has other DNA sequences that encode this CDR3 too. The chain links TRBV30 to TRBJ1-1; D unresolved. Germline lookup yields CDR1 GTSNPN and CDR2 SVGIG (reference sequence). The CDR3 runs to 13 residues. The CDR3 here is CARSVVLGTEAFF. CDR3 DNA sequence: TGTGCCCGGAGTGTAGTACTAGGAACTGAAGCTTTCTTT.

CDR3 sequence (DNA): TGTGCCAGCAGTTTATCGGACGCCCCGAAGACAGGGGTGGTCAAACTGTTTTTT. Its protein product is CASSLSDAPKTGVVKLFF. V gene TRBV28 combines with J gene TRBJ1-4; TRBD1 matches at 8 bases. CDR3 length: 18 residues. V was clipped by 1 base and J by 11 bases; unmatched bases: 18. Germline-derived CDR1 and CDR2 are MDHEN and SYDVKM. The entire variable domain, with the rest obtained from reference TRBV28 and TRBJ1-4, is as follows: DVKVTQSSRYLVKRTGEKVFLECVQDMDHENMFWYRQDPGLGLRLIYFSYDVKMKEKGDIPEGYSVSREKKERFSLILESASTNQTSMYLCASSLSDAPKTGVVKLFFGSGTQLSVL.

On this clone: Distinct nucleotide sequences in the sample also encode this CDR3. The chain recombines TRBV6-5 with TRBJ2-1; D is unresolved. The germline CDR1 and CDR2 sequences are MNHEY and SVGAGI. V dropped 4 bases and J dropped 6 bases, with 4 bases sitting between them. This CDR3 has 11 residues. CDR3: CASSWGNEQFF. CDR3 sequence (DNA): TGTGCCAGCAGTTGGGGCAATGAGCAGTTCTTC.

The rearrangement uses TRBV21-1 and TRBJ2-7. TRBV21-1 is reported as a pseudogene. The CDR3 is 17 residues long. CDR3 residues: CASTDGMDKGHSYEQYF. The CDR3 nucleotides are TGTGCCAGCACAGACGGGATGGACAAGGGGCACTCCTACGAGCAGTACTTC.

The table lists this clone with many counts. The chain employs TRBV7-9 and TRBJ1-1, with D possibly TRBD1 on 6 matching bases. Deletions cut 4 bases from V and 5 bases from J, with 8 bases between. From germline, CDR1 is SEHNR and CDR2 FQNEAQ (reference sequence). The CDR3 has 12 residues. CDR3 loop: CASSSQGTEAFF. The CDR3 region has the DNA TGTGCCAGCAGCTCCCAGGGGACTGAAGCTTTCTTT.

This chain links TRBV19 with TRBJ2-7; no firm D call. This CDR3 has 13 residues. Germline-derived CDR1 and CDR2 are LNHDA and SQIVND (reference sequence). V was pared by 5 bases and J by 3 bases, with 11 bases between. CDR3 coding DNA: TGTGCCAGTAGTCTGGGGATGCTCTACGAGCAGTACTTC. Its protein is CASSLGMLYEQYF.

This chain links TRBV6-5 with TRBJ2-5; tentatively, D is TRBD2 (6 bases). Trimming shortened V by 2 bases and J by 5 bases, and 12 bases separated the two germline ends. Germline CDR1 reads MNHEY; CDR2 reads SVGAGI. This CDR3 contains 14 residues. CDR3 loop: CASSYAGLGETQYF. In nucleotides, the CDR3 is TGTGCCAGCAGTTACGCGGGGCTTGGGGAGACCCAGTACTTC.

The V gene is TRBV5-1, the J gene TRBJ1-2; 8 positions match TRBD1. After removal of 0 bases from V and 7 bases from J, the junction contained 2 bases not matched to a gene. Looked up from germline, CDR1 is SGHRS and CDR2 is YFSETQ. The length of the CDR3 is 13 residues. The CDR3 DNA reads as TGCGCCAGCAGCTTGGGCAGGGGGCTTGGCTACACCTTC. This sequence encodes CASSLGRGLGYTF.

J is TRBJ2-7 and V is TRBV7-2, with D maybe TRBD1 (5 bases). The CDR3 is 18 residues long. Trimming shortened V by 0 bases and J by 0 bases, and 18 bases separated the two germline ends. Germline-derived CDR1 and CDR2 are SGHTA and FQGNSA. For the CDR3, the DNA is TGTGCCAGCAGCTTAGCGAACCCGAGACAGCTTCTCTCCTACGAGCAGTACTTC. Residues: CASSLANPRQLLSYEQYF.

This clone was picked up one time. This sequence is one base from a far larger clone and is likely a read error. This sequence joins TRBV5-4 and TRBJ1-2; D is perhaps TRBD1 (6 bases). The CDR3 is 15 amino acids. V gave up 4 bases and J gave up 0 bases, with 13 bases separating them. Germline-derived CDR1 and CDR2 are SGHNT and YYREEE (reference sequence). The CDR3 nucleotides read TGTGCCAGCAGCCTCGGGGACATAGCTAACTATGGCTACACCTTC. Translated, it gives CASSLGDIANYGYTF.

The CDR3 region has the DNA TGTGCCTGGAGTGCCACAGACTATGGCTACACCTTC. This translates into CAWSATDYGYTF. The chain has TRBV30 and TRBJ1-2, with no clear D. Between the trimmed V and J ends, which lost 1 base and 3 bases, there was a span of 6 bases. The CDR3 loop spans 12 amino acids. The germline CDR1 and CDR2 sequences are GTSNPN and SVGIG (reference sequence).

This chain connects TRBV28 to TRBJ2-2; D is unclear. CDR3 length: 12 residues. Trimming shortened V by 8 bases and J by 3 bases, and 7 bases separated the two germline ends. The germline gives CDR1 MDHEN, CDR2 SYDVKM. CDR3 DNA sequence: TGTGCCAGCCCAGACTACACCGGGGAGCTGTTTTTT. This sequence encodes CASPDYTGELFF. Variable domain in full (rest from reference TRBV28 and TRBJ2-2): DVKVTQSSRYLVKRTGEKVFLECVQDMDHENMFWYRQDPGLGLRLIYFSYDVKMKEKGDIPEGYSVSREKKERFSLILESASTNQTSMYLCASPDYTGELFFGEGSRLTVL.

This chain uses TRBV19 with TRBJ2-7; TRBD1 aligns across 12 bases. V shed 3 bases, J shed 7 bases, and the junction held 4 bases outside the gene matches. The CDR3 runs 14 residues. The germline gives CDR1 LNHDA, CDR2 SQIVND (reference sequence). The CDR3 loop reads CASSMGQGAREQYF. For the CDR3, the DNA is TGTGCCAGTAGTATGGGACAGGGGGCACGGGAGCAGTACTTC.

Worth noting for this clone: This likely reflects a read error, since a far larger clone is one base away. The same CDR3 arises from other DNA sequences in this sample as well. The chain links TRBV28 to TRBJ1-1; D gene ambiguous. V lost 6 bases to trimming and J lost 6 bases, with 11 bases between them. The germline gives CDR1 MDHEN, CDR2 SYDVKM. The CDR3 has 12 amino acids. The CDR3 loop reads CASSLTGAEAFF. CDR3 DNA: TGTGCCAGCAGCTTAACTGGGGCTGAAGCTTTCTTT.

The chain is built from TRBV7-2 and TRBJ2-4; D gene unclear. CDR1 SGHTA and CDR2 FQGNSA come from the germline V gene. With 3 bases removed from V and 0 bases from J, the gap between germline ends came to 9 bases. CDR3 length: 15 amino acids. For the CDR3, the DNA is TGTGCCAGCAGCTTGGTGGCCCTAGCCAAAAACATTCAGTACTTC. Translating it yields CASSLVALAKNIQYF.

About this clone: The sample contains more than one DNA sequence encoding this CDR3. The V gene is TRBV2, the J gene TRBJ1-2; 9 positions match TRBD1. The CDR3 sequence is 14 residues long. Germline CDR1 and CDR2: SNHLY and FYNNEI. Germline trimming cut 7 bases from V and 5 bases from J; bases unmatched to any gene: 8. CDR3 DNA: TGTGCCAGCACCCGGGACAGGGAAAATTATGGCTACACCTTC. This encodes CASTRDRENYGYTF.

About this clone itself: Its ends do not fully match the called genes, so a read error is possible. The chain joins TRBV15 to TRBJ2-7, with D possibly TRBD1 on 7 matching bases. Germline CDR1 reads LNHNV; CDR2 reads YYDKDF (reference sequence). The CDR3 runs 13 residues. The DNA for the CDR3 is TGTGCCACCAGCAGAGACCGTGGGGGGACAGCCCATTTC. It is translated as CATSRDRGGTAHF.

This clone was observed many times. Other nucleotide sequences from this sample produce the same CDR3. J is TRBJ2-6 and V is TRBV10-3; D uncertain. The CDR3 covers 14 residues. Looked up from germline, CDR1 is ENHRY and CDR2 is SYGVKD. The V end lost 9 bases, the J end lost 0 bases, and 9 bases lay between the germline ends. The CDR3 nucleotides read TGTGCCATTTTACCGAGCTCTGGGGCCAACGTCCTGACTTTC. Protein product: CAILPSSGANVLTF.

On this clone: A far larger clone is just one base off, so this is likely a read error. This same CDR3 is encoded by further DNA sequences in the sample. The rearrangement joins TRBV5-1 to TRBJ2-5; D might be TRBD2 (7 bases). Trimming pared 8 bases from V and 5 bases from J, leaving 13 bases between. CDR3 length: 12 amino acids. CDR1 is SGHRS and CDR2 is YFSETQ in the germline V gene. The CDR3 region has the DNA TGCGCCAGTTCGGGGGGCACGGAGACCCAGTACTTC. It codes for CASSGGTETQYF.

V gene TRBV5-8 combines with J gene TRBJ2-7; 9 bases line up with TRBD1. The CDR3 runs to 15 residues. Germline trimming cut 1 base from V and 4 bases from J; bases unmatched to any gene: 6. Germline CDR1 SGHTS, CDR2 YDEGEE. CDR3 amino acids: CASSLPRDRVYEQYF. CDR3 nucleotides: TGTGCCAGCAGCTTGCCCCGGGACAGGGTGTACGAGCAGTACTTC.

V usage is TRBV19 and J usage is TRBJ2-5; TRBD2 agrees at 10 bases. Germline CDR1 is LNHDA and CDR2 is SQIVND (reference sequence). The CDR3 sequence is 17 residues long. V was pared by 7 bases and J by 2 bases, with 13 bases of the junction left unmatched. The DNA of the CDR3 is TGTGCCAGTAAGAGGGGTTCAGCTAGCGGGAGACAAGAGACCCAGTACTTC. Amino acids: CASKRGSASGRQETQYF. The full variable domain, its missing parts supplied by reference TRBV19 and TRBJ2-5, is DGGITQSPKYLFRKEGQNVTLSCEQNLNHDAMYWYRQDPGQGLRLIYYSQIVNDFQKGDIAEGYSVSREKKESFPLTVTSAQKNPTAFYLCASKRGSASGRQETQYFGPGTRLLVL.

Concerning this clone: Only one base separates this from a far larger clonotype, so it likely reflects a read error. The sample holds other DNA sequences that translate to the same CDR3. The chain has TRBV6-1 and TRBJ1-5, with D possibly being TRBD1 (5 bases). Germline CDR1 MNHNS, CDR2 SASEGT. The CDR3 is 15 residues long. Here the CDR3 reads CASSPQWGGSQPQHF. CDR3 DNA: TGTGCAAGCAGTCCACAGTGGGGGGGGAGTCAGCCCCAGCATTTT.

The J gene is TRBJ2-1, the V gene TRBV2; unclear D gene. The germline V gene has CDR1 SNHLY and CDR2 FYNNEI. With 6 bases removed from V and 5 bases from J, the gap between germline ends came to 8 bases. There are 12 residues in the CDR3. CDR3 residues: CASRPYNNEQFF. DNA for the CDR3: TGTGCCAGCAGACCGTACAACAATGAGCAGTTCTTC.

In its sample, this clone was seen once. V gene TRBV11-2 combines with J gene TRBJ2-2; TRBD2 matches 11 bases. This CDR3 has 15 amino acids. V lost 6 bases to trimming and J lost 3 bases; unmatched junction nucleotides: 3. From germline, CDR1 is SGHAT and CDR2 FQNNGV. CDR3 bases: TGTGCCAGCAGAACTAGCGGGGGAGACACCGGGGAGCTGTTTTTT. This translates into CASRTSGGDTGELFF.

The V and J genes are TRBV30 and TRBJ2-2, with TRBD2 matching 10 bases. V gave up 3 bases and J gave up 6 bases; unmatched junction bases: 4. This CDR3 has 14 residues. The germline CDR1 and CDR2 sequences are GTSNPN and SVGIG (reference sequence). The CDR3 DNA is TGTGCCTGGAGGTCCGGGACTAGCGCCGGGGAGCTGTTTTTT. This encodes CAWRSGTSAGELFF.

V is TRBV11-2 and J is TRBJ2-7; TRBD2 matches 12 bases. The CDR3 loop spans 15 amino acids. The germline V gene encodes CDR1 SGHAT and CDR2 FQNNGV. Trimming took 6 bases from V and 2 from J; bases not matched to a gene: 5. In DNA, the CDR3 is TGTGCCAGCAGGGGACTAGCGGGCCTTACCTACGAGCAGTACTTC. Translation: CASRGLAGLTYEQYF.

This sequence joins TRBV7-9 and TRBJ1-4; 9 nucleotides match TRBD1. In germline, CDR1 is SEHNR, CDR2 FQNEAQ (reference sequence). The CDR3 is made up of 16 amino acids. With V trimmed by 5 bases and J by 4 bases, 8 bases remained unmatched. The CDR3, as DNA: TGTGCCAGCAGCACACCCCGGACAGGGGATAATGAAAAACTGTTTTTT. Translating gives CASSTPRTGDNEKLFF.

V is TRBV7-6 and J is TRBJ2-1; 7 bases fit TRBD2. The germline CDR1 and CDR2 sequences are SGHVS and FNYEAQ. The length of the CDR3 is 16 residues. Germline trimming cut 2 bases from V and 0 bases from J; bases unmatched to any gene: 4. The CDR3 loop is CASSLYGRSSYNEQFF. CDR3 DNA: TGTGCCAGCAGCTTATACGGGAGGAGCTCCTACAATGAGCAGTTCTTC.

About this clone: With a far larger clone one base away, a read error is the likely cause. The CDR3 sequence: CASSKWTGISGELVF. Here the CDR3 DNA reads TGTGCCAGCAGTAAATGGACAGGGATTTCCGGGGAGCTGGTTTTT. V gene TRBV28 combines with J gene TRBJ2-2; TRBD1 matches at 8 bases. The germline gives CDR1 MDHEN, CDR2 SYDVKM. The CDR3 is made up of 15 amino acids.

The rearrangement links TRBV30 to TRBJ2-2; D is unresolved. CDR1 is GTSNPN and CDR2 is SVGIG in the germline V gene (reference sequence). V was shortened by 2 bases and J by 0 bases, with 16 bases between the two germline ends. The CDR3 extends over 17 amino acids. The DNA of the CDR3 is TGTGCCTGGAGTAACTGGGTAGGGCCATCGAACACCGGGGAGCTGTTTTTT. The encoded protein is CAWSNWVGPSNTGELFF.

The rearrangement uses TRBV27 and TRBJ1-5, with 7 bases matching TRBD1. This CDR3 region has 15 residues. The junction had 7 bases not matched to a gene; V was cut back by 5 bases and J by 3 bases. Germline V gene data show CDR1 as MNHEY and CDR2 as SMNVEV (reference sequence). Here the CDR3 reads CASSPRGGTNQPQHF. DNA of the CDR3: TGTGCCAGCAGTCCTCGAGGGGGCACCAATCAGCCCCAGCATTTT.